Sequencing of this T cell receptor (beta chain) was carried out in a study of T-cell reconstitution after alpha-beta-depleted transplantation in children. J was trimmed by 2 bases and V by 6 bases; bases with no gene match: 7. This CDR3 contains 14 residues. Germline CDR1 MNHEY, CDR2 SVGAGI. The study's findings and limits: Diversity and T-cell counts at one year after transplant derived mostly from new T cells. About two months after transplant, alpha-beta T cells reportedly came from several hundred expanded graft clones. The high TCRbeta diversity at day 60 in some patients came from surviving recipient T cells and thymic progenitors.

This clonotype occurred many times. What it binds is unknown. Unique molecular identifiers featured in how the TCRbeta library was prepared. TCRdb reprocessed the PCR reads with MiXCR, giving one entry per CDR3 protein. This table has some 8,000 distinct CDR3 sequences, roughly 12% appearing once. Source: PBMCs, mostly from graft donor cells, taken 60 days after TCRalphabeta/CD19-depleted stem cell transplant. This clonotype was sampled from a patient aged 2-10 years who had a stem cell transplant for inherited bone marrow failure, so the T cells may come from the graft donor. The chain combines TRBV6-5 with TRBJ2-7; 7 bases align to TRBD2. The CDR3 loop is CASRRIAGTYEQYF. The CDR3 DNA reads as TGTGCCAGCAGGCGAATAGCGGGCACCTACGAGCAGTACTTC.